This T cell receptor (beta chain) was captured by sequencing in a study of blood T cell repertoires in COVID-19. Across the study: Sites in the United States, Italy and Spain provided acute and convalescent COVID-19 samples.

Recruitment covered about 25 US areas and drew participants whose ages spanned roughly 18 to 100 years. Profiled with immunoSEQ multiplex PCR; TCRdb holds only in-frame clones, not every one. The sample includes approximately 170,000 clones, around 82% seen only once; the top ten take 3.6%. Sequencing was carried out using PBMCs or T cells enriched from blood (not recorded which). The sequence was collected from a woman aged 50 to 60 in a cohort exposed to, infected with or recovered from COVID-19 (not recorded which).

The DNA for the CDR3 is TGTGCCAGCAGTCGCACAGGGGTAAGGAATCAGCCCCAGCATTTT. Amino acid sequence: CASSRTGVRNQPQHF. The V gene is TRBV28, the J gene TRBJ1-5, with 7 positions matching TRBD1. CDR1 MDHEN and CDR2 SYDVKM come from the germline V gene. The CDR3 runs 15 residues. J lost 4 bases, V lost 5 bases, and 8 bases had no gene match.